These T cell receptor beta chains were read from a single sample in a study of cytomegalovirus exposure and HLA in healthy donors. Using immunoSEQ multiplex PCR, the repertoire was profiled, and TCRdb retains in-frame clones only, with some absent. The sample lists fewer than 200,000 clones; approximately 89% were seen once. Sequencing was done on a sample of PBMCs. The receptors shown here come from a woman younger than 35 in good health and CMV-seropositive. CDR3s include the opening cysteine and the closing phenylalanine or tryptophan. The D gene is left open where the match is weak. Size tells how often a clone was seen (once, few, many) or the class of an expanded clone, and some rows leave it out.

DNA,CDR3,length,J,D,V,size
TGTGCCAGCAGCTCAGGACAGTTAAATGAAAAACTGTTTTTT,CASSSGQLNEKLFF,14,TRBJ1-4,.,TRBV11-2,.
TGCAGTGCTGGACGGAGGGAAGCTTTCTTT,CSAGRREAFF,10,TRBJ1-1,.,TRBV20-1,few
TGCGCCAGCAGGACCCCGGGTTTAAAGGGGACAGATACGCAGTATTTT,CASRTPGLKGTDTQYF,16,TRBJ2-3,.,TRBV10-2,.
TGTGCCAGCAGTTACTCCTGGACAGGGCACAATCAGCCCCAGCATTTT,CASSYSWTGHNQPQHF,16,TRBJ1-5,TRBD1,TRBV6-5,.
TGTGCCAGCAGCCCCGGGCAGGGGGCCGAAGGAGGGTATGGCTACACCTTC,CASSPGQGAEGGYGYTF,17,TRBJ1-2,TRBD1,TRBV7-9,.
TGTGCCAGCAGCCGCGACAGGGGGCCTGGGGCCAACGTCCTGACTTTC,CASSRDRGPGANVLTF,16,TRBJ2-6,TRBD1,TRBV7-9,.
TGTGCCAGCAGCCTCCTGGGGGGAGAGCAGTACTTC,CASSLLGGEQYF,12,TRBJ2-7,.,TRBV7-3,.
TGCGCCAGCAGGGACCGCTGGGGCGGTGAAGCTTTCTTT,CASRDRWGGEAFF,13,TRBJ1-1,.,TRBV10-1,.
TGTGCCAGCAGTTTTGGGGGCGGATCCTACGAGCAGTACTTC,CASSFGGGSYEQYF,14,TRBJ2-7,.,TRBV28,.
TGTGCCACCAGCAAAGTCGGCGGGATTTCCTACAATGAGCAGTTCTTC,CATSKVGGISYNEQFF,16,TRBJ2-1,.,TRBV15,.
TGTGCCAGAAGCGAGGGACAGCTGAACACTGAAGCTTTCTTT,CARSEGQLNTEAFF,14,TRBJ1-1,TRBD1,TRBV5-3,.
TGTGCCAGCAGGTCTACTAGCGGGAGTACAGATACGCAGTATTTT,CASRSTSGSTDTQYF,15,TRBJ2-3,TRBD2,TRBV6-5,.
TGTGCCAGCAGCTCGGTCGACACTTTATACTACGAGCAGTACTTC,CASSSVDTLYYEQYF,15,TRBJ2-7,.,TRBV5-6,.
TGTGCCAGCAGCCCTTCTAGCGGGAGTTCTTACGAGCAGTACTTC,CASSPSSGSSYEQYF,15,TRBJ2-7,TRBD2,TRBV4-2,.
TGCGCCAGCAGCCCGTTTCCGGGACAGGGTTACGCTGGGGCCAACGTCCTGACTTTC,CASSPFPGQGYAGANVLTF,19,TRBJ2-6,TRBD1,TRBV5-1,.
TGTGCCAGCAGCTTTAGTTGGCTAGCGGGGGTGTACAATGAGCAGTTCTTC,CASSFSWLAGVYNEQFF,17,TRBJ2-1,TRBD2,TRBV11-3,.
TGCGCCAGCAGTGAGTCTCGGGGGGGGACTGAAGCTTTCTTT,CASSESRGGTEAFF,14,TRBJ1-1,.,TRBV10-1,few
TGTGCCAGCAGTTACTCGAGTAGGGGGCTGAATGAGCAGTTCTTC,CASSYSSRGLNEQFF,15,TRBJ2-1,TRBD1,TRBV6-5,.
TGTGCCAGCAGCCCAAACCGGGACACCGACGAGCAGTACTTC,CASSPNRDTDEQYF,14,TRBJ2-7,.,TRBV7-2,once
TGCGCCAGCAGTGAGACTCTAGCGGGGGATCCTAACGAGCAGTACTTC,CASSETLAGDPNEQYF,16,TRBJ2-7,TRBD2,TRBV10-1,.
TGTGCCACCAGCAGAGTTGGCGGAAACACCATATATTTT,CATSRVGGNTIYF,13,TRBJ1-3,.,TRBV15,few
TGTGCCAGCAGTTTATCCTCCTCTGGCTACACCTTC,CASSLSSSGYTF,12,TRBJ1-2,.,TRBV28,.
TGCGCCAGCAGCTTGGGTGGGAGCTCCTACGAGCAGTACTTC,CASSLGGSSYEQYF,14,TRBJ2-7,.,TRBV5-1,.
TGTGCCATCAGTGAAGGTCAGGGGGCCTACGAGCAGTACTTC,CAISEGQGAYEQYF,14,TRBJ2-7,TRBD1,TRBV10-3,.
TGTGCCAGCAGCTTAGGTGTGGGCATACAGCCCCAGCATTTT,CASSLGVGIQPQHF,14,TRBJ1-5,.,TRBV11-2,.
TGTGCCAGCAGCTTAAACGGCCAGAGGGTCGACAATGAGCAGTTCTTC,CASSLNGQRVDNEQFF,16,TRBJ2-1,.,TRBV7-9,.
TGTGCCAGCAGGAGACTAACCTCCACAGATACGCAGTATTTT,CASRRLTSTDTQYF,14,TRBJ2-3,.,TRBV2,.
TGTGCCGCTAGGGGTCAGAAAGGAAACACCATATATTTT,CAARGQKGNTIYF,13,TRBJ1-3,.,TRBV6-1,.
TGTGCCAGCAGCCGCGCAGCGGGAGGGATCGGGGAGCTGTTTTTT,CASSRAAGGIGELFF,15,TRBJ2-2,TRBD2,TRBV27,.
TGTGCCAGCAGCCAGACTAGCGGGGGCTACGAGCAGTACTTC,CASSQTSGGYEQYF,14,TRBJ2-7,TRBD2,TRBV4-2,few
TGTGCCAGCAGCTCCACCTGGACTAGCGCGAAAGATACGCAGTATTTT,CASSSTWTSAKDTQYF,16,TRBJ2-3,TRBD2,TRBV11-3,.
TGCGCCAGCAGTGTGGCAGGTAATCAGCCCCAGCATTTT,CASSVAGNQPQHF,13,TRBJ1-5,.,TRBV10-2,.
TGCGCCAGCAGCCTGTCTAGCGGGATACAGGGTGAGCAGTTCTTC,CASSLSSGIQGEQFF,15,TRBJ2-1,TRBD2,TRBV4-3,.
TGTGCCAGTAGCCAGGACAGAGGGTCTGGGGCCAACGTCCTGACTTTC,CASSQDRGSGANVLTF,16,TRBJ2-6,.,TRBV19,many
TGTGCCAGTAGCGAAAGACAGGGGTTTCATCAGCCCCAGCATTTT,CASSERQGFHQPQHF,15,TRBJ1-5,TRBD1,TRBV19,.
TGCGCCAGCAGCTCACAACAGGGGGTCCAGCCCCAGCATTTT,CASSSQQGVQPQHF,14,TRBJ1-5,TRBD1,TRBV5-1,.
TGTGCCAGCAGCTTATTACAGGGGGCGACTGAAGCTTTCTTT,CASSLLQGATEAFF,14,TRBJ1-1,TRBD1,TRBV7-2,.
TGTGCCAGCAGCCCCTACACTAGCGGGAGTTGGAATGAGCAGTTCTTC,CASSPYTSGSWNEQFF,16,TRBJ2-1,TRBD2,TRBV7-9,.
TGCGCCAGCAGCTTGGTGGCCAACTCCTACGAGCAGTACTTC,CASSLVANSYEQYF,14,TRBJ2-7,.,TRBV5-1,.
TGTGCCAGCAGCTTAGGACACTCCAACACTGAAGCTTTCTTT,CASSLGHSNTEAFF,14,TRBJ1-1,.,TRBV7-8,.
TGTGCCAGCAGCGTAGAGGGGACATGGGGGACTGAAGCTTTCTTT,CASSVEGTWGTEAFF,15,TRBJ1-1,.,TRBV9,.
TGCAGCGCACAGGGGGCGGACGAGCAGTACTTC,CSAQGADEQYF,11,TRBJ2-7,TRBD1,TRBV29-1,.
TGTGCCAGCACACGCCAGGGCGGAACTGAAGCTTTCTTT,CASTRQGGTEAFF,13,TRBJ1-1,.,TRBV6-6,.
TGTGCCAGCAGCCCCCCCGGTGGTCGTGGTGAAAAACTGTTTTTT,CASSPPGGRGEKLFF,15,TRBJ1-4,.,TRBV11-3,.
TGTGCCAGCAGCTCAACCGACAGAGAGACCCAGTACTTC,CASSSTDRETQYF,13,TRBJ2-5,.,TRBV7-6,.
TGTGCCAGCAGCCCCCTAGGGGGACAGGAGACCACCGGGGAGCTGTTTTTT,CASSPLGGQETTGELFF,17,TRBJ2-2,TRBD1,TRBV7-9,.
TGCGCCAGCAGCTGGAAACTAGCGGGGATCTACGAGCAGTACTTC,CASSWKLAGIYEQYF,15,TRBJ2-7,TRBD2,TRBV5-1,once
TGTGCCAGCAGTCCAAAGGTCAGGGCCCACTCCTACGAGCAGTACTTC,CASSPKVRAHSYEQYF,16,TRBJ2-7,.,TRBV27,.
TGTGCCAGCAGCTTGGCCAATCCATCGCAGTCAGGAAACACCATATATTTT,CASSLANPSQSGNTIYF,17,TRBJ1-3,.,TRBV5-4,.
TGTGCCAGCTCACCACCTGGGGAACGGGGACTGGACGAGCAGTACTTC,CASSPPGERGLDEQYF,16,TRBJ2-7,.,TRBV18,.
TGTGCCAGCAGTTTAACGGACAGGGAAGGAGGCTACACCTTC,CASSLTDREGGYTF,14,TRBJ1-2,TRBD1,TRBV27,.
TGCAGCGTTGGCCTGCTGGCAGGGTACTACAATGAGCAGTTCTTC,CSVGLLAGYYNEQFF,15,TRBJ2-1,.,TRBV29-1,.